The TCR beta chain under discussion was sequenced for a study of cytomegalovirus exposure and HLA in healthy donors. PCR used 60 Vbeta primers and 13 Jbeta primers. The protocol was immunoSEQ multiplex PCR, while the TCRdb copy is restricted to in-frame clones and leaves out a portion. The repertoire has almost 200,000 clones, roughly four fifths of them found once; the top ten carry approximately 2%. Overall study findings and caveats: According to an earlier analysis, most TCR beta V segments yielded productive rearrangements about 87% or about 30% of the time. Sequencing likely caused a cluster of highly shared sequence variants. In a later analysis, TCR beta V- and J-gene trimming showed a link to a missense DCLRE1C variant.

Notes on this clone: The target antigen is unknown.

The material sequenced was PBMCs. The TCR sequence derives from a man aged 30-40 years in good health and CMV-seronegative.

The CDR3 spells CASSPTPLAGGISYEQYF. CDR3 nucleotide sequence: TGCGCCAGCAGTCCGACACCTCTAGCGGGAGGGATCTCCTACGAGCAGTACTTC. The chain combines TRBV5-1 with TRBJ2-7; 12 bases map to TRBD2. CDR1 SGHRS and CDR2 YFSETQ come from the germline V gene. This CDR3 region has 18 residues. The J segment lost 0 bases and the V segment lost 5 bases, leaving 12 bases of the junction unmatched. The complete variable domain, with remaining parts taken from reference TRBV5-1 and TRBJ2-7, reads KAGVTQTPRYLIKTRGQQVTLSCSPISGHRSVSWYQQTPGQGLQFLFEYFSETQRNKGNFPGRFSGRQFSNSRSEMNVSTLELGDSALYLCASSPTPLAGGISYEQYFGPGTRLTVT.